Sequencing of this TCR beta chain was carried out in a study of radiation and T cells in renal cell carcinoma. Study-wide points: Without pretreatment biopsies, baseline tumor clonotype presence was undetermined. Top tumor clonotypes rose in blood 2 weeks post-radiation, then contracted.

The CDR3 extends over 15 amino acids. V lost 2 bases, J lost 5 bases, and 5 bases stayed unmatched. Germline V gene data show CDR1 as SNHLY and CDR2 as FYNNEI. Time point of the sample: baseline pretreatment blood. The treatment: 15 Gy SBRT to primary tumor, nephrectomy 4 weeks later. Clear cell pathology was present in this patient's renal cell carcinoma. Profiled with immunoSEQ multiplex PCR; TCRdb holds only in-frame clones, not every one. Here the sample spans about 130,000 clones, about 88% being singletons. This clone has more than one count but fewer than ten. Its specificity is not known. The specimen was blood, collected from a patient whose treatment included radiotherapy and nephrectomy. This TCR was recovered from a woman aged 50 to 60 with renal cell carcinoma. The chain couples TRBV2 to TRBJ1-5; 8 bases align to TRBD1. As DNA, the CDR3 is TGTGCCAGCAGTGAACCCAGGGGGCCTTATCAGCCCCAGCATTTT. Its translation is CASSEPRGPYQPQHF. Full variable domain (remainder filled in from reference TRBV2 and TRBJ1-5): EPEVTQTPSHQVTQMGQEVILRCVPISNHLYFYWYRQILGQKVEFLVSFYNNEISEKSEIFDDQFSVERPDGSNFTLKIRSTKLEDSAMYFCASSEPRGPYQPQHFGDGTRLSIL.